This T cell receptor (beta chain) was recorded in a study of Graves' ophthalmopathy and Graves' hyperthyroidism. Findings and caveats of the study: Blood shared most expanded thyroid clonotypes above 0.001 frequency. Progression of ophthalmopathy was predicted by the model with 60% to 71% sensitivity and roughly 74% specificity.

Germline V gene lookup returns CDR1 SGHVS and CDR2 FQNEAQ. The CDR3 runs 14 residues. V lost 6 bases, J lost 5 bases, and 14 bases lay in between. Certain patients were not enrolled. These were patients with other autoimmune diseases, uncontrolled infections, pregnancy or lactation. Thyroid ultrasound, orbital computed tomography, TRAb, serum thyroxine and clinical symptoms formed the basis of diagnosis. The TCR beta CDR3 regions underwent amplification from RNA transcripts. First-round RT-PCR employed HTBI primers, with a second-round multiplex PCR after it. TCRdb redid the calling of the multiplex PCR reads with MiXCR, one entry per CDR3 protein. The sample shows 350,000 to 400,000 distinct CDR3 sequences, approximately 15% of them seen only once. In this sample, this clonotype turned up many times. Its antigen is still unknown.

V and J are TRBV7-8 and TRBJ1-5; perhaps TRBD1 as D (5 bases). The sequencing sample was made of peripheral blood. The sequence was obtained from a woman in her late teens or twenties with stable Graves' hyperthyroidism. The CDR3: CASRPQGSHQPQHF. CDR3 DNA: TGTGCCAGCAGACCCCAGGGTTCACATCAGCCCCAGCATTTT.